This T cell receptor (beta chain) appears in the sequencing data of a study of shared clonotypes between healthy human individuals. Germline V gene data show CDR1 as LNHNV and CDR2 as YYDKDF (reference sequence). The length of the CDR3 is 16 residues. Trimming removed 0 bases from V and 7 bases from J, with 16 bases in between. The sample holds one count of this clone. The method was immunoSEQ multiplex PCR; TCRdb's version includes in-frame clones alone and lacks a portion of them. The sample yields 1,100,000 or so clones, about four fifths seen once. V usage is TRBV15 and J usage is TRBJ1-5; D is possibly TRBD1 (6 bases). The source is a man younger than 30 in good health. Some clones in this sample may be carry-over from other donors' samples. Sequencing was performed on memory CD4+ T cells from PBMCs. Subset here: CD45RA-negative fraction. Here the CDR3 reads CATSRDLGARDQPQHF. DNA of the CDR3: TGTGCCACCAGCAGAGATCTGGGGGCGAGGGACCAGCCCCAGCATTTT.